This section outlines one T cell receptor beta chain sequence together with its context. Its target antigen remains unknown. Base quality data are lacking; no much larger clone is found one base away. According to the germline V gene, CDR1 reads SQVTM and CDR2 reads ANQGSEA. Trimming at the junction amounts to 4 bases on V and 9 bases on J, and the germline ends lie 19 bases apart. Inclusive of the bounding cysteine and phenylalanine, the CDR3 is 14 residues long. CDR3 DNA is the only sequence kept; it has 42 bases, read in frame from the first base. The sample originates from a study of CD8+CD57+ T cells in acquired aplastic anemia (dated by TCRdb to the late 2010s). Background on the whole study: DNA extracted from sorted CD4+ and CD8+ cells had a mean of roughly 3.4 ug, with a range of about 0.18 to 27.4 ug. A CD8+CD57+ expansion meant a frequency higher than the mean frequency seen in healthy subjects. The investigation overall reported the following: Nearly 30 CD8+ CDR3 sequences were found in both patients and controls but appeared to be highly expressed in patients and within the immunodominant clones of the patients. Patients and healthy controls showed no significant difference in CD8+ Simpson's diversity (P=0.060).

Flow cytometry had shown CD8+CD57+ cell expansion in the patients selected for sequencing. Severe acquired aplastic anemia was diagnosed in all patients according to International Study of Aplastic Anemia and Agranulocytosis and Camitta criteria. At the time blood was sampled, none of the patients had received any therapy. In this study, sorted CD4+ and CD8+ T cells from the blood of healthy subjects and of severe aplastic anemia patients had their TCR repertoires deep-sequenced. Patients were enrolled under clinicaltrials.gov protocols 00001620, 01623167, 00001397, 00071045, 00081523 and 00961064 in the USA. Ficoll-Paque density gradient centrifugation was used to isolate peripheral blood mononuclear cells. Before DNA extraction, CD4+ and CD8+ T cells were sorted by FACS or by magnetic beads. Genomic DNA served as template for TCR beta VDJ combination and CDR3 sequence profiling. An Illumina HiSeq 2000 was the platform used for TCR repertoire sequencing. As for the original processing: TRBV/TRBJ rearrangement plots, CDR3 size and DJ length profiles, and Simpson's diversity index were used to assess repertoires. The most abundant DNA sequence in the deep sequencing data was taken as the immunodominant clone. CDR3 amino acid sequences were checked for sharing between subjects and were compared against published repertoires and the VDJdb database. TCRdb reprocessed the public reads (quality trimming at Q25 with fastp, clone calling with MiXCR) and kept in-frame beta chains. Each record represents a unique CDR3 protein, reported with the most common genes and DNA among its rows. The V and J calls here are based on TCRdb, not the publication. For this sample the table gives 200,000 to 250,000 distinct CDR3 sequences, of which around half were detected only once. The biggest ten clones account for 7% to 9.5% of the sample.

The sequenced sample consisted of sorted CD4+, CD8+, or CD8+CD57+ T cells (not recorded which) from PBMCs. The chain joins TRBV29-1 to TRBJ2-1, with TRBD1 tentatively as D gene (6 bases match). The receptor comes from a human donor with aplastic anemia. The CDR3 in this case is CSVGSGHYDSEQFF. Here is the DNA: TGCAGCGTTGGGTCGGGACACTATGATAGTGAGCAGTTCTTC.